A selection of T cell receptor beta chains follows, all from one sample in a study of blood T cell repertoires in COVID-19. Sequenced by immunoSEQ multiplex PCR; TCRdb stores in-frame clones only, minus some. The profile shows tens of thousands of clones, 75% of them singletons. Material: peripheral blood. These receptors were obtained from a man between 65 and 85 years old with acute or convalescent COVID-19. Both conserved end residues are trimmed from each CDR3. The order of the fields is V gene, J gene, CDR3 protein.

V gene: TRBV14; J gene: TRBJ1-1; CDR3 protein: ASSQVTGAVTEAF
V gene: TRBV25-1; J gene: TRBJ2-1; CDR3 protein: ASSELGTGEDEQF
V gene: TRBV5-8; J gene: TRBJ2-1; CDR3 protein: ASSFDRVPGNEQF
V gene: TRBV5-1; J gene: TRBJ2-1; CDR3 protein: ASSWTEGEQF
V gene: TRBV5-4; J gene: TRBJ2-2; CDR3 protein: ASRADRITGELF
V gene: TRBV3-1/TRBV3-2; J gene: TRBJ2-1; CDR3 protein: ASSFQGGEQF
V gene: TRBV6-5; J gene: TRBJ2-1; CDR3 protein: ASVGTGGQNEQF
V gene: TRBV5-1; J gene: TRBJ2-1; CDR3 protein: ASSPVYDNEQF
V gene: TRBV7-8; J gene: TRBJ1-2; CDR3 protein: ASSFEQGALGANYGYT
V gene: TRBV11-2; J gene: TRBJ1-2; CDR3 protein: ASSSPGYGYT
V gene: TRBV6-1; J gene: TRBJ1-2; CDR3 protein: ASSELGQTYGYT
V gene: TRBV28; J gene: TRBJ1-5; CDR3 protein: ASSLAGAGQPQH
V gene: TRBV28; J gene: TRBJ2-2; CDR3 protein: ASRIGTANTGELF
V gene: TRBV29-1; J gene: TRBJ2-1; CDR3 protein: SVEDQAGRNEQF
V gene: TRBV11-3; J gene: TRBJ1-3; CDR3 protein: ASSSRDSGNTIY
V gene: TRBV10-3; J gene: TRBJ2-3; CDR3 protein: AIRGVATDTQY
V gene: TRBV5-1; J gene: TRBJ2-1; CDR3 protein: ASSSASSSYNEQF
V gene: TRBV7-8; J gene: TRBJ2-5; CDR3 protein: ASNLAGLPGETQY
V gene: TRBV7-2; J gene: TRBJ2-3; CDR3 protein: ASSVSTDTQY
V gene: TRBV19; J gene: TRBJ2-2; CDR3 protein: ASSTGSVNAGELF
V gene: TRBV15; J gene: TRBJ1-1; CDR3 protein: ATSRVPRATEAF
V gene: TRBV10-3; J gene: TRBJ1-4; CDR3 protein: AISEFQTTNEKLF
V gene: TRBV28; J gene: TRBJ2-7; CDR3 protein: ASSGGLAGGRAYEQY
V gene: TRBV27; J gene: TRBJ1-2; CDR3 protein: ASGVGLGRDGYGYT
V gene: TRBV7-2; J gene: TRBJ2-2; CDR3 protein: ASSLAGPRASGRDTGELF
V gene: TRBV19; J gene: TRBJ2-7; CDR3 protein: ASSIEAGVGYEQY
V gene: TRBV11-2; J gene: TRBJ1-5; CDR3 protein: ASSLGGHQPQH